Below are 19 T cell receptor beta chains sequenced from a single sample in a study of CD8 T cells in Susac syndrome. cDNA came from approximately 0.5 to 1 ug RNA primed by random hexamers. TCRdb independently ran MiXCR on the immunoSEQ multiplex PCR reads; one entry per CDR3 protein. This table holds approximately 170,000 distinct CDR3 sequences, 94% found once. The sequenced sample consisted of CD4+ T cells from PBMCs. These receptors were obtained from a human donor with multiple sclerosis.

This rearrangement joins TRBV11-2 to TRBJ2-7, with 9 positions matching TRBD2. Per germline, CDR1 SGHAT and CDR2 FQNNGV. With V trimmed by 3 bases and J by 7 bases, 13 bases remained unmatched. The CDR3 consists of 16 residues. For the CDR3, the DNA is TGTGCCAGCAGCTTGGCGCTAGCGGGAAACCTGGGGGAGCAGTACTTC. The encoded protein is CASSLALAGNLGEQYF.

V and J are TRBV20-1 and TRBJ1-1; D perhaps matches TRBD1 (6 bases). Deletions cut 2 bases from V and 4 bases from J, with 11 bases between. The CDR3 extends over 13 amino acids. Germline lookup yields CDR1 DFQATT and CDR2 SNEGSKA (reference sequence). This CDR3 reads CSARRTDGTEAFF. CDR3 bases: TGCAGTGCTAGAAGGACAGACGGCACTGAAGCTTTCTTT.

V gene TRBV12-3 or TRBV12-4 combines with J gene TRBJ2-3; D is undetermined. The CDR3 length is 13 residues. With 3 bases removed from V and 3 bases from J, the gap between germline ends came to 7 bases. For the CDR3, the DNA is TGTGCCAGCAGTTTTGCGAGGACAGATACGCAGTATTTT. Protein product: CASSFARTDTQYF.

A single count supports this clonotype. The rearrangement uses TRBV28 and TRBJ1-2; TRBD1 might be the D (5 bases). The V and J ends lost 6 bases and 7 bases respectively, with 18 bases between them. There are 14 residues in the CDR3. CDR1 MDHEN and CDR2 SYDVKM come from the germline V gene. DNA of the CDR3: TGTGCCAGCAGCCCAGGGCAGGGAGGGATTGGCTACACCTTC. Residues: CASSPGQGGIGYTF.

This clonotype turned up a few times. The CDR3 nucleotides are TGTGCCAGCAGTGCCCAGGGACTAGCGGGCTACGAGCAGTACTTC. Protein sequence: CASSAQGLAGYEQYF. The chain recombines TRBV6-1 with TRBJ2-7, with 12 bases lining up with TRBD2. Germline CDR1 MNHNS, CDR2 SASEGT. The V gene end was trimmed by 4 bases and the J gene end by 3 bases; junction bases not matched to a gene: 4. CDR3 length equals 15 residues.

This sequence joins TRBV20-1 and TRBJ1-2, with D hard to call. V lost 5 bases, J lost 4 bases, and 8 bases lay in between. The CDR3 is 11 residues long. Germline CDR1 DFQATT, CDR2 SNEGSKA (reference sequence). CDR3 sequence reads: CSAGRAYGYTF. In DNA form, the CDR3 reads TGCAGTGCTGGCCGAGCCTATGGCTACACCTTC.

This chain links TRBV20-1 with TRBJ1-5; TRBD1 is a possible D gene (5 bases). Trimming removed 5 bases at V and 7 bases at J, with 15 bases between. CDR1 and CDR2 from the germline V gene are DFQATT and SNEGSKA (reference sequence). The CDR3 sequence is 13 residues long. The CDR3 nucleotides read TGCAGTGCTCAGGGAGGTGCGGGCCAGCCCCAGCATTTT. It encodes CSAQGGAGQPQHF.

The gene calls are TRBV2 and TRBJ1-2; maybe TRBD1 (6 bases). The CDR3 has 13 residues. Germline CDR1 and CDR2: SNHLY and FYNNEI. V was trimmed by 6 bases and J by 2 bases, leaving 10 bases between them. The CDR3 nucleotides are TGTGCCAGCAGGAGCACAGGGAACTATGGCTACACCTTC. Amino acids: CASRSTGNYGYTF.

This chain uses TRBV20-1 with TRBJ2-3; 8 bases are shared with TRBD2. The germline CDR1 and CDR2 sequences are DFQATT and SNEGSKA (reference sequence). There are 13 residues in the CDR3. The CDR3 loop reads CGPYGRAEDTQYF. The DNA of the CDR3 is TGCGGACCCTACGGGAGGGCCGAAGATACGCAGTATTTT.

J is TRBJ1-5 and V is TRBV9; no clear D. This CDR3 region has 14 residues. Germline V gene lookup returns CDR1 SGDLS and CDR2 YYNGEE. V lost 0 bases, J lost 2 bases, and 6 bases lay in between. Written as DNA, the CDR3 is TGTGCCAGCAGCGTAGGAGGAGGCAATCAGCCCCAGCATTTT. Its protein is CASSVGGGNQPQHF.

The chain has TRBV5-1 and TRBJ2-7; D call uncertain. Germline CDR1 SGHRS, CDR2 YFSETQ. The germline V and J ends were trimmed by 1 base and 7 bases, with 6 bases remaining between them. There are 11 residues in the CDR3. CDR3: CASSLLREQYF. CDR3 sequence (DNA): TGCGCCAGCAGCTTGTTGAGGGAGCAGTACTTC.

The CDR3 DNA sequence: TGTGCCAGCAGCTCACAGGACAGGGCGCCTGAAAAACTGTTTTTT. Protein sequence: CASSSQDRAPEKLFF. The chain joins TRBV4-2 to TRBJ1-4, with 8 nucleotides matching TRBD1. There are 15 residues in the CDR3. Germline loops: CDR1 LGHNA, CDR2 YNFKEQ. Trimming removed 5 bases from V and 7 bases from J; junction bases left unmatched: 9.

This chain connects TRBV5-1 to TRBJ2-1; D is undetermined. Trimming removed 0 bases at V and 9 bases at J, with 16 bases between. The CDR3 has 15 amino acids. CDR1 and CDR2 from the germline V gene are SGHRS and YFSETQ. DNA for the CDR3: TGCGCCAGCAGCTTGGGCACAGAGCCCCTGGGTGAGCAGTTCTTC. This gives the protein CASSLGTEPLGEQFF.

The chain has TRBV7-8 and TRBJ2-2, with TRBD2 identical over 11 bases. With V trimmed by 8 bases and J by 4 bases, 0 bases remained unmatched. Germline V gene data show CDR1 as SGHVS and CDR2 as FQNEAQ. There are 13 residues in the CDR3. CDR3 nucleotides: TGTGCCAGCGGGACTAGCGGCACCGGGGAGCTGTTTTTT. Translating gives CASGTSGTGELFF.

J is TRBJ2-3 and V is TRBV7-7, with 9 bases aligning to TRBD1. Germline CDR1 SSHAT, CDR2 FNYEAQ (reference sequence). The CDR3 runs 15 residues. J gave up 4 bases and V 3 bases, and 5 bases lay outside the gene matches. CDR3 protein: CASSLGTGIADTQYF. The CDR3 DNA reads as TGTGCCAGCAGCTTGGGGACAGGGATAGCAGATACGCAGTATTTT.

This clonotype has only one observation. The genes are TRBV5-1 and TRBJ1-1; D ambiguous. The germline gives CDR1 SGHRS, CDR2 YFSETQ. V was shortened by 0 bases and J by 7 bases, with 13 bases between the two germline ends. The CDR3 runs 14 residues. The CDR3 here is CASSLDTWTDEAFF. The CDR3 bases are TGCGCCAGCAGCTTGGACACTTGGACGGATGAAGCTTTCTTT.

The chain joins TRBV28 to TRBJ1-2; TRBD1 might be the D (6 bases). Trimming removed 8 bases from V and 8 bases from J, with 15 bases in between. The CDR3 contains 12 residues. The germline CDR1 and CDR2 sequences are MDHEN and SYDVKM. The DNA for the CDR3 is TGTGCCAGCTACCTTAGACAGGAGGGCTACACCTTC. It is translated as CASYLRQEGYTF.

This sequence joins TRBV6-2 or TRBV6-3 and TRBJ2-6; no firm D call. V was shortened by 2 bases and J by 2 bases, with 7 bases between the two germline ends. CDR3 length: 15 residues. Germline V gives CDR1 MNHEY, CDR2 SVGEGT. The CDR3 DNA is TGTGCCAGCAGTTACAAGGGAACTGGGGCCAACGTCCTGACTTTC. It codes for CASSYKGTGANVLTF.

V is TRBV27 and J is TRBJ2-3; TRBD1 aligns across 9 bases. The CDR3 has 15 residues. Germline CDR1 reads MNHEY; CDR2 reads SMNVEV (reference sequence). V lost 5 bases and J lost 4; bases outside the gene matches: 7. The CDR3 loop is CASSLTDRGPDTQYF. The CDR3 region has the DNA TGTGCCAGCAGTCTTACGGACAGGGGCCCAGATACGCAGTATTTT.